This T cell receptor beta chain originates from a study of TIL therapy for anti-PD-1-resistant metastatic lung cancer. The libraries were made with immunoSEQ v3. Libraries were sequenced to 2 million to 2.5 million read pairs (survey) or about 4.5-6 million (deep). Using immunoSEQ multiplex PCR, the repertoire was profiled, and TCRdb retains in-frame clones only, with some absent. Here the sample spans some 26,000 clones, 63% being singletons. The CDR3 consists of 14 residues. Germline V gives CDR1 MNHEY, CDR2 SMNVEV (reference sequence). V was clipped by 7 bases and J by 2 bases, with 15 bases between them. Comments on this clone: What it binds is not known.

Time point denoted: pre-treatment sample, taken before nivolumab and TIL therapy. Pleural nodules or supraclavicular lymph nodes made up most of the excised metastases sampled. Progressing patients received lymphodepletion, expanded TIL infusion and IL-2. Findings and caveats of the study: Compared with baseline intratumoral T cells, expanded TIL cultures were more clonal and less diverse (approximately 6.6% vs 31%).

The sequence came from a woman between 30 and 80 years old with non-small cell lung cancer. The gene calls are TRBV27 and TRBJ2-7, with TRBD2 as a possible D gene (6 bases). The sample in question was tumor tissue, obtained at baseline. The CDR3 coding sequence is TGTGCCAGCATGTTCGGGGGAGTAACCTACGAGCAGTACTTC. This translates into CASMFGGVTYEQYF.